The clone carrying this T cell receptor (beta chain) was observed at least ten times. Antigen unknown. This sample is part of a study of metastatic and nonmetastatic thyroid tumors. Looking at the study overall: Repertoire data that came from the blood and tumor or nodule tissue of malignant and benign thyroid patients were compared.

Germline assignment: CDR1 MGHRA and CDR2 YSYEKL. Trimming cost V 0 bases and J 5 bases, with 9 bases left between them. The CDR3 covers 14 residues. Thyroid surgery had not been preceded by any treatment in any patient. Study-wide findings and caveats: Benign nodules were reported to have significantly lower TCR beta diversity than malignant thyroid tumors, in blood and tumor.

How the authors handled the data: Using the CDR3 differences seen across clinicopathological groups, the authors built a distant-metastasis classifier for papillary thyroid cancer, which was meant to discriminate distant-metastatic patients. Using MiXCR, TCRdb reanalyzed the PCR reads. Clone size and V and J calls follow TCRdb, not the original study. The sample carries 25,000 to 35,000 clones, around a fifth recorded once. The J gene is TRBJ2-3, the V gene TRBV4-1, with D unclear. Source material: blood. This clonotype originated in a female donor with papillary thyroid cancer or a benign thyroid nodule (not recorded which). Some clones in this sample may be carry-over from other donors' samples. DNA of the CDR3: TGCGCCAGCAGCCAAGAAGGCCCCGAAGATACGCAGTATTTT. This encodes CASSQEGPEDTQYF.